These 15 T cell receptor beta chains were all obtained from the same sample, sequenced in a study of T cells in Graves' hyperthyroidism and ophthalmopathy. Amplified regions were TCR beta CDR3 sequences from RNA transcripts. An initial round of RT-PCR targeting the TCR CDR3 relied on the HTBI primer set. TCRdb fed the multiplex PCR reads into MiXCR, producing one record per CDR3 protein. In the table there are a few hundred thousand distinct CDR3 sequences, 35% to 55% of which are singletons. Sequenced input: peripheral blood or thyroid tissue (not recorded which). The receptors originated from an adult woman with Graves' disease, either hyperthyroidism or ophthalmopathy (not recorded which).

This rearrangement joins TRBV4-1 to TRBJ1-2; no reliable D call. The germline V gene encodes CDR1 MGHRA and CDR2 YSYEKL. This CDR3 is 13 amino acids long. The V gene lost 4 bases and the J gene lost 4 bases, with 10 bases spanning the gap. CDR3 in amino acids: CASSPGYTYGYTF. CDR3 bases: TGCGCCAGCAGCCCCGGGTACACCTATGGCTACACCTTC.

In nucleotides, the CDR3 is TGTGCCAGTAGTATGGAGGGCTATGGGGCCAACGTCCTGACTTTC. Its protein product is CASSMEGYGANVLTF. The chain recombines TRBV19 with TRBJ2-6, with D maybe TRBD2 (6 bases). With 3 bases removed from V and 3 bases from J, the gap between germline ends came to 9 bases. Germline loops: CDR1 LNHDA, CDR2 SQIVND (reference sequence). CDR3 length: 15 amino acids.

This clonotype was seen many times. This chain connects TRBV5-1 to TRBJ1-1; D possibly corresponds to TRBD1 (6 bases). From germline, CDR1 is SGHRS and CDR2 YFSETQ. This CDR3 is built from 16 residues. V was pared by 0 bases and J by 0 bases, with 12 bases between. CDR3 DNA: TGCGCCAGCAGCTTGGAGGGGGGCCGGATGAACACTGAAGCTTTCTTT. Translation: CASSLEGGRMNTEAFF.

The chain employs TRBV14 and TRBJ2-7; no definite D call. Germline V gives CDR1 SGHDN, CDR2 FVKESK. CDR3 length equals 12 residues. Deletions cut 1 base from V and 9 bases from J, with 10 bases between. The CDR3 reads CASSQGWDRQYF. The CDR3 coding sequence is TGTGCCAGCAGCCAAGGGTGGGATCGGCAGTACTTC. Complete variable domain (other parts from reference TRBV14 and TRBJ2-7): EAGVTQFPSHSVIEKGQTVTLRCDPISGHDNLYWYRRVMGKEIKFLLHFVKESKQDESGMPNNRFLAERTGGTYSTLKVQPAELEDSGVYFCASSQGWDRQYFGPGTRLTVT.

J is TRBJ2-7 and V is TRBV7-9; 12 bases agree with TRBD2. CDR1 and CDR2 (germline): SEHNR, FQNEAQ (reference sequence). The CDR3 sequence is 15 residues long. V was pared by 5 bases and J by 5 bases, with 7 bases of the junction left unmatched. CDR3 residues: CASSPPSGRANEQYF. The CDR3 bases are TGTGCCAGCAGCCCCCCTAGCGGGAGGGCCAACGAGCAGTACTTC.

At least ten counts were recorded for this clonotype. V usage is TRBV4-2 and J usage is TRBJ2-2, with D perhaps TRBD2 (5 bases). This CDR3 is 15 amino acids long. Germline CDR1 reads LGHNA; CDR2 reads YNFKEQ. Trimming pared 0 bases from V and 6 bases from J, leaving 11 bases between. DNA for the CDR3: TGTGCCAGCAGCCAAGAGTTTGAGGGCTCCGGGGAGCTGTTTTTT. It yields the protein CASSQEFEGSGELFF.

CDR3 protein: CASSSGIRGYTF. CDR3 nucleotide sequence: TGCGCCAGCAGCTCGGGGATACGTGGCTACACCTTC. The chain uses TRBV5-1 and TRBJ1-2; D is uncertain. Trimming took off 3 bases at V and 7 bases at J, with 10 bases between the two ends. Germline values: CDR1 SGHRS, CDR2 YFSETQ. The CDR3 consists of 12 residues.

The sample holds many counts of this clonotype. This chain uses TRBV10-3 with TRBJ2-7; D might be TRBD2 (5 bases). The germline V gene has CDR1 ENHRY and CDR2 SYGVKD. Trimming cost V 3 bases and J 12 bases, with 12 bases left between them. The CDR3 length is 11 residues. CDR3 sequence reads: CAISEGSRGYF. In nucleotides, the CDR3 is TGTGCCATCAGTGAAGGGTCCCGGGGGTACTTC.

The sample holds many counts of this clonotype. This chain connects TRBV14 to TRBJ2-7; the match to TRBD1 covers 7 bases. The CDR3 runs to 16 residues. Trimming removed 1 base from V and 5 bases from J; junction bases left unmatched: 11. CDR1 is SGHDN, CDR2 FVKESK, per germline. The CDR3 loop reads CASSQVWSGGVDEQYF. DNA for the CDR3: TGTGCCAGCAGCCAAGTATGGTCAGGGGGAGTGGACGAGCAGTACTTC.

This clonotype turned up a few times. The rearrangement uses TRBV7-6 and TRBJ1-2; D gene uncertain. The V gene lost 1 base and the J gene lost 8 bases, with 11 bases spanning the gap. The germline V gene encodes CDR1 SGHVS and CDR2 FNYEAQ. The CDR3 is 13 amino acids. The CDR3 spells CASSLGEGYGYTF. CDR3 in DNA: TGTGCCAGCAGCTTAGGGGAGGGTTACGGCTACACCTTC. Full variable domain (remainder filled in from reference TRBV7-6 and TRBJ1-2): GAGVSQSPRYKVTKRGQDVALRCDPISGHVSLYWYRQALGQGPEFLTYFNYEAQQDKSGLPNDRFSAERPEGSISTLTIQRTEQRDSAMYRCASSLGEGYGYTFGSGTRLTVV.

This clonotype has ten or more counts. The chain joins TRBV13 to TRBJ1-5; D is ambiguous. Deletions cut 0 bases from V and 1 base from J, with 7 bases between. Germline CDR1 PRHDT, CDR2 FYEKMQ (reference sequence). This CDR3 has 15 residues. The DNA of the CDR3 is TGTGCCAGCAGCTTAGGAGTCGGGAGCAATCAGCCCCAGCATTTT. It codes for CASSLGVGSNQPQHF.

This clonotype was counted at least ten times. The chain uses TRBV7-9 and TRBJ1-1; no firm D call. Germline V CDR1 and CDR2: SEHNR, FQNEAQ (reference sequence). The germline V and J ends were trimmed by 4 bases and 1 base, with 16 bases remaining between them. The CDR3 consists of 16 residues. In DNA form, the CDR3 reads TGTGCCAGCAGCTACACCCCGACCCCAAAGAACACTGAAGCTTTCTTT. It codes for CASSYTPTPKNTEAFF.

The chain employs TRBV7-9 and TRBJ1-2; 7 positions agree with TRBD1. J was trimmed by 8 bases and V by 5 bases; bases with no gene match: 11. This CDR3 region has 14 residues. The germline gives CDR1 SEHNR, CDR2 FQNEAQ (reference sequence). The chain's CDR3 is CASSLSRQGGGYTF. In DNA form, the CDR3 reads TGTGCCAGCAGCCTGTCCCGACAGGGAGGAGGCTACACCTTC. The variable domain in full, with the rest retrieved from reference TRBV7-9 and TRBJ1-2, is DTGVSQNPRHKITKRGQNVTFRCDPISEHNRLYWYRQTLGQGPEFLTYFQNEAQLEKSRLLSDRFSAERPKGSFSTLEIQRTEQGDSAMYLCASSLSRQGGGYTFGSGTRLTVV.

The V and J genes are TRBV13 and TRBJ1-4, with D uncertain. V was shortened by 5 bases and J by 2 bases, with 12 bases between the two germline ends. The CDR3 contains 15 residues. Germline V gene lookup returns CDR1 PRHDT and CDR2 FYEKMQ (reference sequence). CDR3 nucleotide sequence: TGTGCCAGCAGCCTTGGACGGAGGACTAATGAAAAACTGTTTTTT. Residues: CASSLGRRTNEKLFF. Full variable domain (remainder filled in from reference TRBV13 and TRBJ1-4): AAGVIQSPRHLIKEKRETATLKCYPIPRHDTVYWYQQGPGQDPQFLISFYEKMQSDKGSIPDRFSAQQFSDYHSELNMSSLELGDSALYFCASSLGRRTNEKLFFGSGTQLSVL.

The chain couples TRBV14 to TRBJ2-2; D is undetermined. The CDR3 runs to 13 residues. Germline V gene data show CDR1 as SGHDN and CDR2 as FVKESK. The germline V and J ends were trimmed by 4 bases and 8 bases, with 11 bases remaining between them. In DNA, the CDR3 is TGTGCCAGCAGCCGACACGAACAAGGGGAGCTGTTTTTT. Translated, it gives CASSRHEQGELFF.